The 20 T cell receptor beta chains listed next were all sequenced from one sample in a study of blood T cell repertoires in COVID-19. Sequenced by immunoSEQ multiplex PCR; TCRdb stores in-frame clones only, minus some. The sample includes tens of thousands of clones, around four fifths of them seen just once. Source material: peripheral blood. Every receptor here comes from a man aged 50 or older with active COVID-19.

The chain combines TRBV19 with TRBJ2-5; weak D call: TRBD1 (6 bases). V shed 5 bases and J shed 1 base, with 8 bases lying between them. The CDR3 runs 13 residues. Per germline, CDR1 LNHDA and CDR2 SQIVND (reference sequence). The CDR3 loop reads CASSDRSQETQYF. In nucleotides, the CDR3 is TGTGCCAGTAGTGACAGGAGCCAAGAGACCCAGTACTTC.

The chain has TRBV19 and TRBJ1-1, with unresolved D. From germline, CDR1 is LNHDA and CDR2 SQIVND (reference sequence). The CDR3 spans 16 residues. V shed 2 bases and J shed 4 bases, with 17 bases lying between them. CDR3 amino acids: CASSIRAAPGSTEAFF. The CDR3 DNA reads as TGTGCCAGTAGTATAAGGGCAGCACCGGGGAGCACTGAAGCTTTCTTT.

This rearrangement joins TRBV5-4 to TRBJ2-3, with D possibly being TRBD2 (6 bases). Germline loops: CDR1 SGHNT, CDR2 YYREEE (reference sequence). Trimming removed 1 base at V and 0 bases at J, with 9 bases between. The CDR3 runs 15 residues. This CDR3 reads CASSLREYSTDTQYF. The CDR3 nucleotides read TGTGCCAGCAGCTTGCGGGAGTACAGCACAGATACGCAGTATTTT.

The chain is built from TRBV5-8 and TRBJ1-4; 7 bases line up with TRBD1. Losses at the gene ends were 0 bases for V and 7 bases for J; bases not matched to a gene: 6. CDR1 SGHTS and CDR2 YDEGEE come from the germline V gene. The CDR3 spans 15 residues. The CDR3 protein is CASSLEGGRSEKLFF. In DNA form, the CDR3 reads TGTGCCAGCAGCTTGGAAGGGGGCAGGAGTGAAAAACTGTTTTTT. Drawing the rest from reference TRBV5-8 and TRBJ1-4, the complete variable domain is EAGVTQSPTHLIKTRGQQATLRCSPISGHTSVYWYQQALGLGLQFLLWYDEGEERNRGNFPPRFSGRQFPNYSSELNVNALELEDSALYLCASSLEGGRSEKLFFGSGTQLSVL.

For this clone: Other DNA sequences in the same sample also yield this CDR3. The CDR3 loop reads CASSYRQGTEAFF. CDR3 nucleotides: TGTGCCAGCAGTTACAGACAGGGGACTGAAGCTTTCTTT. This chain joins TRBV6-5 and TRBJ1-1; TRBD1 aligns across 8 bases. The length of the CDR3 is 13 residues. V lost 2 bases, J lost 5 bases, and 1 base stayed unmatched. CDR1 MNHEY and CDR2 SVGAGI come from the germline V gene.

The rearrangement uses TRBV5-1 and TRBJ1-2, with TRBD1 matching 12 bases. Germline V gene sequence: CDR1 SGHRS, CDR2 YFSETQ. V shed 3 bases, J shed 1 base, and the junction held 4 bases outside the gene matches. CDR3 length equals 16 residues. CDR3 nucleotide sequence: TGCGCCAGCAGCTCCGGGACAGGGGGCCGTAACTATGGCTACACCTTC. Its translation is CASSSGTGGRNYGYTF.

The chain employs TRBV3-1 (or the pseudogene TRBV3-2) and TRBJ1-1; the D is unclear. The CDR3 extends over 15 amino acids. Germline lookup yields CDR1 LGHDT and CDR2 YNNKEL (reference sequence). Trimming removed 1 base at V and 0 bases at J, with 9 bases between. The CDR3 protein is CASSQAPTMNTEAFF. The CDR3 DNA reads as TGTGCCAGCAGCCAAGCTCCGACTATGAACACTGAAGCTTTCTTT.

The CDR3 spells CASSEAPLGGLYTYEQYF. The CDR3 coding sequence is TGTGCCAGCAGTGAAGCGCCACTGGGGGGGCTATATACCTACGAGCAGTACTTC. J is TRBJ2-7 and V is TRBV6-1; D perhaps matches TRBD2 (7 bases). Per the germline V gene, CDR1 is MNHNS and CDR2 is SASEGT. The CDR3 is 18 residues long. The V and J ends lost 0 bases and 2 bases respectively, with 20 bases between them.

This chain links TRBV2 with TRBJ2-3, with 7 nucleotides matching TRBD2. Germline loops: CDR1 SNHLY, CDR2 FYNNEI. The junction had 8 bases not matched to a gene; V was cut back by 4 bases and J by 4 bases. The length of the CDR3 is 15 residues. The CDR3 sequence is CASSGRLAPSDTQYF. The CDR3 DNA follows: TGTGCCAGCAGTGGCCGACTAGCCCCCTCAGATACGCAGTATTTT.

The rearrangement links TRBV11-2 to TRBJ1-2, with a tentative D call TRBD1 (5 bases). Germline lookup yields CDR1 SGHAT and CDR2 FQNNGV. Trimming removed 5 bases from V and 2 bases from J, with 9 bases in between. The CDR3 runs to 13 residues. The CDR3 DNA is TGTGCCAGCAGCCCCGGACACAACTATGGCTACACCTTC. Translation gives CASSPGHNYGYTF.

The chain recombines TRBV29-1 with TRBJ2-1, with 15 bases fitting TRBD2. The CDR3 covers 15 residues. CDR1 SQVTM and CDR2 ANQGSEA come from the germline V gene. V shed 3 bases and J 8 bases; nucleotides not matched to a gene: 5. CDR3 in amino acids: CSVEGGLAGGYEQFF. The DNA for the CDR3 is TGCAGCGTTGAGGGAGGACTAGCGGGAGGGTATGAGCAGTTCTTC.

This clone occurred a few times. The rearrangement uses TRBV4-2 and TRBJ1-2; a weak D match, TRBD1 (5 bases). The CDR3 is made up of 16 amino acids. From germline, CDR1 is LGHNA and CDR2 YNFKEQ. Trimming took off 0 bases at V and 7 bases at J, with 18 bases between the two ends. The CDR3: CASSQDLEKGWSGYTF. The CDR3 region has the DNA TGTGCCAGCAGCCAAGATCTAGAAAAGGGGTGGAGTGGCTACACCTTC.

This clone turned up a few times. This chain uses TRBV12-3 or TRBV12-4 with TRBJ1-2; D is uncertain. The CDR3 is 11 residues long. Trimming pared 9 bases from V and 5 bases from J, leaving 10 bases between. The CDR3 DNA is TGTGCCAGTTCCCAGATGTATGGCTACACCTTC. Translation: CASSQMYGYTF.

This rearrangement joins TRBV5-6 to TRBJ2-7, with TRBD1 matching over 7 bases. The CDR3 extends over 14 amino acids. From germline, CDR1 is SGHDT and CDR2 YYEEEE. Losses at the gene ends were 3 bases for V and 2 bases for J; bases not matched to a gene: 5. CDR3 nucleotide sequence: TGTGCCAGCAGCTACTCGACAGGGCCCTACGAGCAGTACTTC. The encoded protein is CASSYSTGPYEQYF.

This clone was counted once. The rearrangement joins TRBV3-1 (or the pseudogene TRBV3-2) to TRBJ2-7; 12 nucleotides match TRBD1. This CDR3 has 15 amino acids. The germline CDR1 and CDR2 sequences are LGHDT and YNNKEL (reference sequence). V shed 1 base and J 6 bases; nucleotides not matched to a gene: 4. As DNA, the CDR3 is TGTGCCAGCAGCCAAGCCGGGACAGGGGGCTTCGAGCAGTACTTC. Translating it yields CASSQAGTGGFEQYF.

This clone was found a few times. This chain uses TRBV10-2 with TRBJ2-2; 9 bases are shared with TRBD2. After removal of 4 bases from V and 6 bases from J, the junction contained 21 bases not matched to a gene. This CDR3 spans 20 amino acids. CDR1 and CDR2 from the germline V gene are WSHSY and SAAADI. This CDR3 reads CASSGSPRTSVFFIPGELFF. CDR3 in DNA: TGCGCCAGCAGTGGATCCCCTCGGACTAGCGTCTTTTTTATTCCCGGGGAGCTGTTTTTT.

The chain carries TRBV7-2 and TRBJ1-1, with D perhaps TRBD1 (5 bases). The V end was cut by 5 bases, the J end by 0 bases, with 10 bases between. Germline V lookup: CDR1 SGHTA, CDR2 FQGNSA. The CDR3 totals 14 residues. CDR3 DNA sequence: TGTGCCAGCAGCCTACAGGTAATGAACACTGAAGCTTTCTTT. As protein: CASSLQVMNTEAFF.

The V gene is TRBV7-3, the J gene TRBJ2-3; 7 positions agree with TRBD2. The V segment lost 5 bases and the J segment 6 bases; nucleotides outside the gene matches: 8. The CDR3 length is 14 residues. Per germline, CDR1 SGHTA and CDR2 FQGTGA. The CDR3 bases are TGTGCCAGCAGCCTCCGGGGGGTAACCGATACGCAGTATTTT. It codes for CASSLRGVTDTQYF.

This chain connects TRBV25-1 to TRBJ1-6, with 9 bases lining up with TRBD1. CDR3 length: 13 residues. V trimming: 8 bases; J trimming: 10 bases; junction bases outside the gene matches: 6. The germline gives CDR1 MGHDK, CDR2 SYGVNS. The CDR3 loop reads CASRTGDVSPLHF. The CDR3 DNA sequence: TGTGCCAGCCGGACAGGGGATGTATCACCCCTCCACTTT. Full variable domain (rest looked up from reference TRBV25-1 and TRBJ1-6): EADIYQTPRYLVIGTGKKITLECSQTMGHDKMYWYQQDPGMELHLIHYSYGVNSTEKGDLSSESTVSRIRTEHFPLTLESARPSHTSQYLCASRTGDVSPLHFGNGTRLTVT.

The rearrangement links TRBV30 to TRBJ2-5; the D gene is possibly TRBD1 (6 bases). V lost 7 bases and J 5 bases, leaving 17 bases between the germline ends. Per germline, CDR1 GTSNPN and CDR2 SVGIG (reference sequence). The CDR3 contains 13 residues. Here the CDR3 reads CASTHRETETQYF. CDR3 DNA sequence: TGTGCCTCAACCCACAGGGAGACGGAGACCCAGTACTTC.